The present T cell receptor (beta chain) was sequenced within a study of T cell responses to AZD1222 COVID-19 vaccine (dated by TCRdb to about 2021). Regarding the research as a whole: A total of 233 trial participants underwent TCR sequencing, of whom 200 to 220 had received two doses of AZD1222 and about 25 had received two doses of the MenACWY control vaccine. Enrollment into the trials was organized by age into subgroups of 18-55, 56-69 and 70-plus years, and those subgroups contained roughly 150, 30 and 60 TCR-sequenced participants, respectively.

The CDR3 regions of human TCRbeta chains were analyzed by immunosequencing. In the paper's pipeline: TCRs in the repertoires were compared against a reference library of SARS-CoV-2-specific TCRs that had been generated with the MIRA antigen-specificity platform. Breadth meant the fraction of unique TCRs that were SARS-CoV-2-associated, whereas depth meant the fraction of total T cells that were SARS-CoV-2-associated. Using the MIRA data, every spike-specific TCR was mapped to the spike region that the TCR reacted to and assigned to either a CD4 or a CD8 class. Log10-transformed breadth and depth values were compared by one-way ANOVA with Sidak's multiple comparisons tests. The clones in this table, taken by TCRdb from immuneACCESS, are in-frame only. Not every clone is retained; where verified, under half of the shortfall comes from an unresolved V gene, and the cause of the rest is unknown. From that table come the V and J calls and clone size; the DNA was used to work out D and trimming. The sample yields roughly 150,000 clones; 88% were counted once. Of the sample, approximately 7% falls within the top ten clones.

What the work shows at the level of the full study, not this receptor alone: No day 14 peak-response samples were available, so repertoires were characterized only after the peak T cell response. Conclusions about previously exposed vaccinees are limited because only a handful of AZD1222 recipients were SARS-CoV-2 seropositive at baseline. Vaccine-associated CD4 TCRs spanned the whole spike protein, with dominant responses in regions 160-218 and 743-854. Reportedly, almost half of the unique spike-specific TCRs recognized epitopes lying outside the regions that are mutated in the B.1.351 and B.1.1.7 variants. A significant rise in spike-specific TCR breadth and depth was observed after two AZD1222 doses relative to day 0 and relative to MenACWY recipients. The 56-69-year group was small, and its depth increase did not reach significance, likely because of low power. Participants were mostly white British and included more females than males, and it was suggested by the authors that clonal diversity may have been underestimated.

This clone has more than one count but fewer than ten. The antigen it recognizes is unknown. There are no base qualities to consult, and no much larger clone falls within one base. This specimen's time point label, interpreted: sample from adult after SARS-CoV-2 infection, after symptom onset. A couple of convalescent COVID-19 patients, sampled after symptom onset from adults with prior SARS-CoV-2 infection, were also TCR-sequenced for comparison. V is reduced by 4 bases and J by 6 bases, leaving a spacing of 13 bases between them. The germline V gene specifies SNHLY as CDR1 and FYNNEI as CDR2. There are 13 amino acids in the CDR3, from cysteine to phenylalanine inclusive. Kept here is only the CDR3 DNA, which spans 39 bases and is read in frame from base 1.

The starting material was peripheral blood, obtained after recovery from COVID-19. The rearrangement joined TRBV2 to TRBJ2-7, with the D call perhaps TRBD1 or TRBD2, as 6 bases match in each case. The source of this sequence is an adult who had recovered from COVID-19. In nucleotides, the sequence is TGTGCCAGCAGTGTCATACAGGGAGGCGAGCAGTACTTC. The resulting protein is CASSVIQGGEQYF.